This T cell receptor beta chain was sequenced for a study of OX40 agonist ivuxolimab in advanced cancers. Some clones are missing from TCRdb's copy, which holds only in-frame ones; the method was immunoSEQ multiplex PCR. This table has tens of thousands of clones, 87% appearing once. There are 19 residues in the CDR3. The ends were cut back, 0 bases at V and 6 bases at J, with 27 bases in the middle. Germline CDR1 reads SGDLS; CDR2 reads YYNGEE. The cohort excluded patients with autoimmune disease history or systemic immunosuppression. The TCR originated in an adult with an advanced solid tumor such as melanoma, head and neck, liver or kidney cancer. The source material was CD4+ or CD8+ T cells sorted from blood, sampled in a trial of the OX40 agonist ivuxolimab. The chain uses TRBV9 and TRBJ1-1; D is ambiguous. The CDR3: CASSVGRGRASQPHAEAFF. The DNA of the CDR3 is TGTGCCAGCAGCGTAGGAAGAGGTCGGGCTTCTCAACCGCACGCTGAAGCTTTCTTT.